Below are 32 T cell receptor beta chains sequenced from a single sample in a study of blood T cell repertoires in COVID-19. The table came from immunoSEQ multiplex PCR; TCRdb's copy has only in-frame clones and leaves some out. The sample comprises around 140,000 clones, roughly 87% of which are singletons, and roughly 4% rests with the top ten. What was sequenced was PBMCs or T cells enriched from blood (not recorded which). These receptors were collected from a woman in her forties who had been exposed to COVID-19.

The chain combines TRBV27 with TRBJ1-4; 8 bases are shared with TRBD1. Germline CDR1 and CDR2: MNHEY and SMNVEV (reference sequence). The CDR3 is made up of 17 amino acids. V trimming: 5 bases; J trimming: 3 bases; junction bases outside the gene matches: 11. The CDR3, as DNA: TGTGCCAGCAGTAATTCGCCCCAGGGGGCGGCTAATGAAAAACTGTTTTTT. This sequence encodes CASSNSPQGAANEKLFF.

This chain connects TRBV12-3 or TRBV12-4 to TRBJ2-1; 11 nucleotides match TRBD2. CDR3 length: 12 residues. The V and J ends lost 6 bases and 12 bases, in that order; junction bases with no gene match: 4. In DNA, the CDR3 is TGTGCCAGCAGCCGCGGGACTAGCGGGCAGTTCTTC. This encodes CASSRGTSGQFF.

V gene TRBV20-1 combines with J gene TRBJ1-1; 10 positions match TRBD1. Germline V lookup: CDR1 DFQATT, CDR2 SNEGSKA (reference sequence). The CDR3 spans 14 residues. V gave up 3 bases and J gave up 4 bases; unmatched junction bases: 5. CDR3: CSASWDRGATEAFF. In DNA, the CDR3 is TGCAGTGCTAGTTGGGACAGGGGTGCCACTGAAGCTTTCTTT.

The gene calls are TRBV7-9 and TRBJ1-4, with D uncertain. Trimming took 6 bases from V and 6 from J, leaving 17 bases between them. This CDR3 has 15 amino acids. Germline CDR1 reads SEHNR; CDR2 reads FQNEAQ (reference sequence). CDR3: CASRGEGAAYEKLFF. The CDR3 DNA is TGTGCCAGCAGGGGAGAGGGAGCAGCGTATGAAAAACTGTTTTTT. The complete variable domain, with remaining parts taken from reference TRBV7-9 and TRBJ1-4, reads DTGVSQNPRHKITKRGQNVTFRCDPISEHNRLYWYRQTLGQGPEFLTYFQNEAQLEKSRLLSDRFSAERPKGSFSTLEIQRTEQGDSAMYLCASRGEGAAYEKLFFGSGTQLSVL.

The V and J genes are TRBV28 and TRBJ1-2; D perhaps matches TRBD1 (5 bases). This CDR3 has 16 amino acids. Germline V gene data show CDR1 as MDHEN and CDR2 as SYDVKM. V was clipped by 6 bases and J by 3 bases, with 20 bases between them. The CDR3 region is CASSRGLSIMDYGYTF. CDR3 DNA sequence: TGTGCCAGCAGCCGGGGACTTTCGATAATGGACTATGGCTACACCTTC.

The chain joins TRBV4-3 to TRBJ2-7; TRBD2 aligns across 9 bases. Germline V gene lookup returns CDR1 LGHNA and CDR2 YSLEER. Trimming took 3 bases from V and 9 from J; bases not matched to a gene: 9. The CDR3 runs to 14 residues. The CDR3 nucleotides are TGCGCCAGCAGCCAGGATAGCGGGAGCTTCGTGCAGTACTTC. This codes for CASSQDSGSFVQYF.

V and J are TRBV7-2 and TRBJ2-1, with 9 nucleotides matching TRBD2. Germline V gene data show CDR1 as SGHTA and CDR2 as FQGNSA. CDR3 length: 16 residues. V gave up 4 bases and J gave up 9 bases; unmatched junction bases: 13. CDR3 sequence (DNA): TGTGCCAGCAGCTCACGGGGGACTAGCAGAAGTGGTGAGCAGTTCTTC. This sequence encodes CASSSRGTSRSGEQFF.

The chain couples TRBV12-5 to TRBJ1-5; D ambiguous. This CDR3 contains 14 residues. CDR1 is LGHNT, CDR2 FRNRAP, per germline. V was pared by 6 bases and J by 7 bases, with 16 bases between. CDR3 protein: CASGRDGLEQPQHF. CDR3 coding DNA: TGTGCTAGTGGCCGGGATGGCCTCGAACAGCCCCAGCATTTT.

This chain connects TRBV7-2 to TRBJ2-5, with TRBD2 matching over 10 bases. The V segment lost 1 base and the J segment 5 bases; nucleotides outside the gene matches: 4. Germline CDR1 SGHTA, CDR2 FQGNSA. This CDR3 is 15 amino acids long. The CDR3 region has the DNA TGTGCCAGCAGCTTAGATCTAGCGGGAGTGGAGACCCAGTACTTC. It encodes CASSLDLAGVETQYF.

The chain combines TRBV18 with TRBJ1-2, with TRBD1 identical over 7 bases. The CDR3 loop spans 15 amino acids. V shed 2 bases, J shed 2 bases, and the junction held 5 bases outside the gene matches. Per germline, CDR1 KGHSH and CDR2 LQKENI. DNA for the CDR3: TGTGCCAGCTCACCAGGAGACAGGGCCAACTATGGCTACACCTTC. Amino acids: CASSPGDRANYGYTF.

This clone was counted once. The junction departs from the called germline gene at one end, perhaps through a read error. The gene calls are TRBV7-3 and TRBJ2-7; D is uncertain. The CDR3 runs to 14 residues. Germline lookup yields CDR1 SGHTA and CDR2 FQGTGA. CDR3 DNA: TGTGCCAGCAGTTTAACCGACACCTCCTACGAGCAGTACTTC. Translation: CASSLTDTSYEQYF.

The genes are TRBV7-9 and TRBJ2-3; 7 bases agree with TRBD1. This CDR3 spans 16 amino acids. The V gene end was trimmed by 1 base and the J gene end by 4 bases; junction bases not matched to a gene: 8. Germline values: CDR1 SEHNR, CDR2 FQNEAQ (reference sequence). For the CDR3, the DNA is TGTGCCAGCAGCTTAGGGTCAGGGGGAGTTTCAGATACGCAGTATTTT. Translation: CASSLGSGGVSDTQYF.

The rearrangement joins TRBV18 to TRBJ2-3; 7 bases fit TRBD1. The CDR3 totals 16 residues. V shed 3 bases, J shed 2 bases, and the junction held 8 bases outside the gene matches. Germline V gene lookup returns CDR1 KGHSH and CDR2 LQKENI. In DNA, the CDR3 is TGTGCCAGCTCACCGCTCCCGGGACAGTCCACAGATACGCAGTATTTT. This translates into CASSPLPGQSTDTQYF.

The chain carries TRBV10-3 and TRBJ2-7; D might be TRBD2 (6 bases). V dropped 2 bases and J dropped 1 base, with 18 bases sitting between them. The CDR3 spans 17 residues. Germline values: CDR1 ENHRY, CDR2 SYGVKD. In nucleotides, the CDR3 is TGTGCCATCAGTGAGCCGACCGGGGGACTGTGGTCCTACGAGCAGTACTTC. Translated: CAISEPTGGLWSYEQYF.

This clone has only one observation. The J gene is TRBJ1-5, the V gene TRBV27; weak D call: TRBD1 (6 bases). Germline CDR1 is MNHEY and CDR2 is SMNVEV (reference sequence). V lost 6 bases and J lost 6, with 18 bases in between. There are 15 residues in the CDR3. The CDR3 region has the DNA TGTGCCAGCAGGCCTCAGGGGCCAGAGAGTCAGCCCCAGCATTTT. Its translation is CASRPQGPESQPQHF.

The gene calls are TRBV4-1 and TRBJ2-2, with 10 bases identical to TRBD1. Germline loops: CDR1 MGHRA, CDR2 YSYEKL. The CDR3 contains 15 residues. V was pared by 3 bases and J by 7 bases, with 5 bases of the junction left unmatched. The CDR3 region is CASSHRQGADGELFF. Written as DNA, the CDR3 is TGCGCCAGCAGCCACCGACAGGGGGCAGACGGGGAGCTGTTTTTT.

The V gene is TRBV5-1, the J gene TRBJ1-6; 7 bases line up with TRBD1. J lost 5 bases, V lost 1 base, and 3 bases had no gene match. This CDR3 comprises 15 residues. Germline CDR1 reads SGHRS; CDR2 reads YFSETQ. CDR3 residues: CASSLTQGDNSPLHF. The CDR3 bases are TGCGCCAGCAGCTTGACCCAGGGGGATAATTCACCCCTCCACTTT.

This rearrangement joins TRBV28 to TRBJ2-7; a possible D gene is TRBD2 (6 bases). V was trimmed by 1 base and J by 4 bases, leaving 11 bases between them. CDR3 size: 14 residues. Germline V gene lookup returns CDR1 MDHEN and CDR2 SYDVKM. The CDR3 protein is CASSLYDREYEQYF. The DNA for the CDR3 is TGTGCCAGCAGTTTATATGACCGGGAGTACGAGCAGTACTTC.

This chain joins TRBV6-1 and TRBJ1-1; D may be TRBD1 (5 bases). Trimming removed 3 bases from V and 6 bases from J, with 20 bases in between. CDR1 is MNHNS, CDR2 SASEGT, per germline. The CDR3 runs to 16 residues. The CDR3 here is CASSDRDTVSGAEAFF. DNA of the CDR3: TGTGCCAGCAGTGACAGGGATACCGTCTCCGGCGCTGAAGCTTTCTTT.

The V call is TRBV5-1, the J call TRBJ1-4; 7 bases match TRBD1. Looked up from germline, CDR1 is SGHRS and CDR2 is YFSETQ. The CDR3 is made up of 15 amino acids. V gave up 4 bases and J gave up 3 bases; unmatched junction bases: 6. CDR3 in amino acids: CASSRTGEPNEKLFF. CDR3 coding DNA: TGCGCCAGCAGCCGTACAGGGGAGCCTAATGAAAAACTGTTTTTT.

The genes are TRBV2 and TRBJ1-3, with unresolved D. V was cut by 8 bases and J by 2 bases, with 10 bases left in between. The CDR3 is made up of 13 amino acids. Per the germline V gene, CDR1 is SNHLY and CDR2 is FYNNEI. Here the CDR3 reads CASAPIAGNTIYF. CDR3 in DNA: TGTGCCAGCGCGCCTATAGCTGGAAACACCATATATTTT.

This chain joins TRBV29-1 and TRBJ2-3, with 8 bases fitting TRBD2. The germline V gene encodes CDR1 SQVTM and CDR2 ANQGSEA. The length of the CDR3 is 14 residues. V gave up 4 bases and J gave up 4 bases; unmatched junction bases: 7. The CDR3 DNA sequence: TGCAGCGTTGTACCGGGAGGGATGGCAGATACGCAGTATTTT. This sequence encodes CSVVPGGMADTQYF.

The V gene is TRBV27, the J gene TRBJ2-5; 15 bases fit TRBD2. Germline values: CDR1 MNHEY, CDR2 SMNVEV (reference sequence). V was clipped by 3 bases and J by 5 bases; unmatched bases: 7. This CDR3 spans 17 amino acids. The DNA of the CDR3 is TGTGCCAGCAGTTTGGGACTAGCGGGGGGATCCAGGGAGACCCAGTACTTC. Translation gives CASSLGLAGGSRETQYF.

This clone was detected once. V gene TRBV5-6 combines with J gene TRBJ1-2, with no clear D. The germline CDR1 and CDR2 sequences are SGHDT and YYEEEE. The CDR3 totals 13 residues. Trimming left V 0 bases short and J 6 bases short, with 9 bases between. The CDR3 sequence is CASSLGGPDGYTF. The CDR3 coding sequence is TGTGCCAGCAGCTTGGGAGGGCCTGATGGCTACACCTTC.

The chain recombines TRBV4-3 with TRBJ2-5, with 8 bases lining up with TRBD1. V was pared by 4 bases and J by 5 bases, with 6 bases of the junction left unmatched. The germline gives CDR1 LGHNA, CDR2 YSLEER. There are 14 residues in the CDR3. The DNA of the CDR3 is TGCGCCAGCAGCCGAAACAGGGGGTCGGAGACCCAGTACTTC. It translates to CASSRNRGSETQYF.

V gene TRBV7-2 combines with J gene TRBJ2-3; 14 positions agree with TRBD2. Trimming cost V 7 bases and J 7 bases; bases outside gene matches: 7. The germline gives CDR1 SGHTA, CDR2 FQGNSA. CDR3 size: 15 residues. The CDR3 coding sequence is TGTGCCAGCAACCCCGGGACTAGCGGGAGAAATACGCAGTATTTT. Translating gives CASNPGTSGRNTQYF.

The gene calls are TRBV25-1 and TRBJ1-5; 9 bases are a match to TRBD1. The CDR3 spans 15 residues. V shed 9 bases, J shed 2 bases, and the junction held 8 bases outside the gene matches. Germline V gene lookup returns CDR1 MGHDK and CDR2 SYGVNS. The CDR3 sequence is CASQNRGPGNQPQHF. The CDR3, as DNA: TGTGCCAGTCAAAACAGGGGGCCGGGCAATCAGCCCCAGCATTTT.

This clone was observed a single time. V usage is TRBV19 and J usage is TRBJ2-2, with D uncertain. Trimming left V 8 bases short and J 2 bases short, with 3 bases between. Germline V gene lookup returns CDR1 LNHDA and CDR2 SQIVND (reference sequence). The CDR3 runs 11 residues. This chain's CDR3 is CASSNTGELFF. CDR3 bases: TGTGCCAGTTCTAACACCGGGGAGCTGTTTTTT.

The J gene is TRBJ2-7, the V gene TRBV7-2; 8 positions agree with TRBD1. Unmatched junction bases numbered 5, after V lost 3 bases and J lost 4 bases. Germline CDR1 SGHTA, CDR2 FQGNSA. The CDR3 contains 14 residues. The CDR3 spells CASSLDRASYEQYF. CDR3 bases: TGTGCCAGCAGCTTGGACAGGGCGAGTTACGAGCAGTACTTC.

The chain is built from TRBV4-3 and TRBJ1-2; a weak D match, TRBD1 (5 bases). Trimming pared 3 bases from V and 5 bases from J, leaving 10 bases between. Germline CDR1 and CDR2: LGHNA and YSLEER. The CDR3 length is 13 residues. The CDR3 region is CASSHSGGYGYTF. For the CDR3, the DNA is TGCGCCAGCAGCCATTCGGGGGGGTATGGCTACACCTTC.

The V and J genes are TRBV4-3 and TRBJ1-6; a possible D gene is TRBD1 (6 bases). The germline V and J ends were trimmed by 0 bases and 10 bases, with 16 bases remaining between them. Germline V lookup: CDR1 LGHNA, CDR2 YSLEER. The CDR3 has 16 residues. The CDR3 DNA follows: TGCGCCAGCAGCCAAGAACGTGGCAGGGGTTCATCACCCCTCCACTTT. This encodes CASSQERGRGSSPLHF.

V gene TRBV29-1 combines with J gene TRBJ2-5; D is unclear. The germline V gene has CDR1 SQVTM and CDR2 ANQGSEA. CDR3 length equals 12 residues. V lost 4 bases and J lost 1, with 7 bases in between. In DNA form, the CDR3 reads TGCAGCGTTGGTTTGGCCCAAGAGACCCAGTACTTC. Translated: CSVGLAQETQYF.